A single sample gave rise to the 5 T cell receptor beta chains below, sequenced in a study of blood T cell repertoires in COVID-19. Produced via immunoSEQ multiplex PCR; TCRdb's table is partial and in-frame only. The table lists fewer than 500,000 clones, roughly 90% of them singletons, with more than 1.4% in the top ten. The sequenced sample was peripheral blood. The receptors derive from a young woman with active or convalescent COVID-19.

This clone has a single count. This sequence joins TRBV3-1 (or the pseudogene TRBV3-2) and TRBJ2-2; TRBD2 matches 13 bases. Per germline, CDR1 LGHDT and CDR2 YNNKEL (reference sequence). The CDR3 is 16 amino acids. After removal of 6 bases from V and 7 bases from J, the junction contained 8 bases not matched to a gene. CDR3 sequence reads: CASRHTSGRGGGELFF. As DNA, the CDR3 is TGTGCCAGCAGACACACTAGCGGGAGGGGCGGCGGGGAGCTGTTTTTT.

The genes are TRBV6-2 or TRBV6-3 and TRBJ1-1; no reliable D call. V gave up 4 bases and J gave up 1 base, with 10 bases separating them. Germline CDR1 and CDR2: MNHEY and SVGEGT. The CDR3 consists of 14 residues. CDR3 in amino acids: CASSLIAENTEAFF. As DNA, the CDR3 is TGTGCCAGCAGTTTAATAGCTGAGAACACTGAAGCTTTCTTT.

This sequence joins TRBV7-9 and TRBJ1-3, with 8 bases matching TRBD1. The CDR3 spans 15 residues. With V trimmed by 5 bases and J by 2 bases, 5 bases remained unmatched. Per germline, CDR1 SEHNR and CDR2 FQNEAQ (reference sequence). This chain's CDR3 is CASSLTGGAGNTIYF. CDR3 in DNA: TGTGCCAGCAGCCTTACAGGGGGGGCTGGAAACACCATATATTTT.

The rearrangement links TRBV5-5 to TRBJ1-6; no reliable D call. CDR1 SGHKS and CDR2 YYEKEE come from the germline V gene (reference sequence). The CDR3 consists of 15 residues. With 3 bases removed from V and 6 bases from J, the gap between germline ends came to 13 bases. This CDR3 reads CASSSEGVANSPLHF. CDR3 bases: TGTGCCAGCAGCTCGGAGGGCGTAGCTAATTCACCCCTCCACTTT.

The chain links TRBV2 to TRBJ1-2, with TRBD1 as a possible D gene (5 bases). V was shortened by 6 bases and J by 0 bases, with 11 bases between the two germline ends. The CDR3 has 14 residues. Germline V gives CDR1 SNHLY, CDR2 FYNNEI. CDR3 nucleotide sequence: TGTGCCAGCAGCTCGGACACTACTAACTATGGCTACACCTTC. This encodes CASSSDTTNYGYTF.